This T cell receptor (beta chain) is from a study of long-term antiretroviral therapy in people with HIV. Study conclusions and caveats: Blood sampling spanned 2004 to 2017, possibly under older ART regimens.

This clone was observed once. Its antigen is undetermined. Post-ART PBMC samples numbered at least two per donor, and pre-ART ones at least one. HIV-positive participants were all treated in the United States. The immunoSEQ assay was v3.0, run at survey level. Method: immunoSEQ multiplex PCR; TCRdb's copy keeps in-frame clones and lacks some. The sample comprises about 15,000 clones, 65% to 85% of which are singletons, and about 15% rests with the top ten. The TCR comes from a young man with HIV. The sample consisted of unsorted PBMCs, taken about 1.3 years before starting antiretroviral therapy.

CDR3: CASSYSGNRGTTGSGNTIYF. The CDR3 DNA reads as TGTGCCAGCAGTTATTCCGGGAACAGGGGGACCACGGGATCTGGAAACACCATATATTTT. The J gene is TRBJ1-3, the V gene TRBV7-6; TRBD1 aligns across 8 bases. This CDR3 spans 20 amino acids. Germline loops: CDR1 SGHVS, CDR2 FNYEAQ. With 6 bases clipped from V and 1 base from J, the junction kept 20 bases outside the gene matches.